One and the same sample provided the 23 T cell receptor beta chains below, sequenced in a study of blood T cells in healthy people across ages (dated by TCRdb to about 2015). The library was obtained by 5' RACE. TCRdb names Illumina HiSeq 2500 as the instrument used. A second roughly 6 to 12 cycle PCR used a sample-barcoded 5' primer and a J-beta primer mix. In TCRdb, the public reads were trimmed at Q25 with fastp and aligned with MiXCR, with productive beta chains retained. CDR3 protein sequences are deduplicated, and each keeps its most common genes and DNA. The sample data list 600,000 to 850,000 distinct CDR3 sequences, and about 42% of these were observed just once. Clones ranked in the top ten supply 20% to 25% of the sample. The specimen sequenced was blood. The receptor source for this set is a woman aged 55-70 years in good health.

The chain links TRBV5-1 to TRBJ1-1, with unresolved D. CDR3 length equals 14 residues. V was clipped by 4 bases and J by 0 bases, with 10 bases between them. CDR1 is SGHRS and CDR2 is YFSETQ in the germline V gene. In DNA form, the CDR3 reads TGCGCCAGCAGCCGGATAGACATGAACACTGAAGCTTTCTTT. Its translation is CASSRIDMNTEAFF. Supplemented by reference TRBV5-1 and TRBJ1-1, the full variable domain reads KAGVTQTPRYLIKTRGQQVTLSCSPISGHRSVSWYQQTPGQGLQFLFEYFSETQRNKGNFPGRFSGRQFSNSRSEMNVSTLELGDSALYLCASSRIDMNTEAFFGQGTRLTVV.

This chain joins TRBV7-9 and TRBJ1-2; TRBD1 matches at 7 bases. The V segment lost 5 bases and the J segment 3 bases; nucleotides outside the gene matches: 12. Germline CDR1 reads SEHNR; CDR2 reads FQNEAQ (reference sequence). The CDR3 spans 16 residues. CDR3 protein: CASSPKTGTEYYGYTF. Written as DNA, the CDR3 is TGTGCCAGCAGCCCAAAAACCGGGACAGAGTACTATGGCTACACCTTC.

This clonotype has more than one count but fewer than ten. The chain uses TRBV28 and TRBJ2-7; D gene uncertain. Germline-derived CDR1 and CDR2 are MDHEN and SYDVKM. The CDR3 has 18 amino acids. V lost 1 base to trimming and J lost 0 bases, with 19 bases between them. In DNA form, the CDR3 reads TGTGCCAGCAGTTTATACGCCTTTGGGAAGGAAAGCTCCTACGAGCAGTACTTC. It specifies CASSLYAFGKESSYEQYF. The complete variable domain, with remaining parts taken from reference TRBV28 and TRBJ2-7, reads DVKVTQSSRYLVKRTGEKVFLECVQDMDHENMFWYRQDPGLGLRLIYFSYDVKMKEKGDIPEGYSVSREKKERFSLILESASTNQTSMYLCASSLYAFGKESSYEQYFGPGTRLTVT.

This clonotype was observed a handful of times. One junction end disagrees with the germline gene, perhaps due to a read error. V gene TRBV10-3 combines with J gene TRBJ2-5; 7 nucleotides match TRBD2. TRBJ2-7 explains the end of the DNA better; the J call may be wrong. The CDR3 runs to 16 residues. Germline V gives CDR1 ENHRY, CDR2 SYGVKD. The CDR3 bases are TGTGCCATCGGTGAGTCTCGGCAGGGAGGGTCCTACGAGCAGTACTTC. Protein product: CAIGESRQGGSYEQYF.

This chain connects TRBV11-2 to TRBJ2-5, with D perhaps TRBD1 (6 bases). Germline V gene lookup returns CDR1 SGHAT and CDR2 FQNNGV. Trimming removed 4 bases at V and 7 bases at J, with 13 bases between. This CDR3 is 13 amino acids long. The CDR3, as DNA: TGTGCCAGCAGCTCACAGGGTGATGGGACCCAGTACTTC. This translates into CASSSQGDGTQYF.

The V call is TRBV7-2, the J call TRBJ2-5; weak D call: TRBD2 (7 bases). Deletions cut 7 bases from V and 5 bases from J, with 17 bases between. The CDR3 extends over 14 amino acids. Germline CDR1 SGHTA, CDR2 FQGNSA. DNA for the CDR3: TGTGCCAGCACCAAAAGGGGGGGAGGTGAGACCCAGTACTTC. Protein: CASTKRGGGETQYF.

This clonotype was seen repeatedly, ten times or more. The chain carries TRBV4-2 and TRBJ2-3; D is possibly TRBD1 or TRBD2 (5 bases each). The CDR3 extends over 17 amino acids. CDR1 LGHNA and CDR2 YNFKEQ come from the germline V gene. Between the trimmed V and J ends, which lost 4 bases and 0 bases, there was a span of 17 bases. The CDR3 bases are TGTGCCAGCAGCCGCGCGCTCGGGACGCTTAGCACAGATACGCAGTATTTT. This encodes CASSRALGTLSTDTQYF.

To note about this clonotype: Since a much larger clone is just one base distant, this may be a read error. J is TRBJ2-1 and V is TRBV5-1, with TRBD2 as a possible D gene (5 bases). This CDR3 region has 15 residues. From germline, CDR1 is SGHRS and CDR2 YFSETQ. V was cut by 0 bases and J by 7 bases, with 14 bases left in between. As DNA, the CDR3 is TGCGCCAGCAGCTTGGGAGGGAATGGTCAGAATGAGCAGTTCTTC. Protein: CASSLGGNGQNEQFF.

As regards this clonotype: A much larger clone differs by one base, so this may be a read error. The J gene is TRBJ2-7, the V gene TRBV6-4; tentative D call: TRBD1 (5 bases). Trimming shortened V by 5 bases and J by 7 bases, and 18 bases separated the two germline ends. The CDR3 sequence is 14 residues long. The germline CDR1 and CDR2 sequences are MRHNA and SNTAGT. The CDR3 loop reads CASSPVQGGNEQYF. In nucleotides, the CDR3 is TGTGCCAGCAGTCCGGTCCAGGGTGGCAATGAGCAGTACTTC.

The chain links TRBV18 to TRBJ1-1; a possible D gene is TRBD1 (6 bases). V was trimmed by 3 bases and J by 3 bases, leaving 17 bases between them. The CDR3 has 16 amino acids. In germline, CDR1 is KGHSH, CDR2 LQKENI. CDR3 protein: CASSPQGGGGDTEAFF. CDR3 coding DNA: TGTGCCAGCTCACCTCAGGGCGGGGGCGGGGACACTGAAGCTTTCTTT. The full variable domain, in which reference TRBV18 and TRBJ1-1 provide the parts outside the CDR3, is NAGVMQNPRHLVRRRGQEARLRCSPMKGHSHVYWYRQLPEEGLKFMVYLQKENIIDESGMPKERFSAEFPKEGPSILRIQQVVRGDSAAYFCASSPQGGGGDTEAFFGQGTRLTVV.

The rearrangement joins TRBV6-6 to TRBJ2-7, with a weak D call TRBD2 (6 bases). Per the germline V gene, CDR1 is MNHNY and CDR2 is SVGAGI (reference sequence). The CDR3 runs to 14 residues. Trimming left V 4 bases short and J 5 bases short, with 15 bases between. CDR3 region: CASSSPSAAHEQYF. DNA of the CDR3: TGTGCCAGCAGTTCCCCTAGCGCCGCCCACGAGCAGTACTTC.

CDR3: CAISEREANYGYTF. CDR3 bases: TGTGCCATCAGTGAGAGGGAAGCTAACTATGGCTACACCTTC. The chain joins TRBV10-3 to TRBJ1-2; D is unclear. Germline V gene sequence: CDR1 ENHRY, CDR2 SYGVKD. The CDR3 totals 14 residues. Trimming shortened V by 2 bases and J by 0 bases, and 7 bases separated the two germline ends.

The J gene is TRBJ2-3, the V gene TRBV20-1, with D perhaps TRBD1 (6 bases). The CDR3 length is 15 residues. Trimming took off 0 bases at V and 0 bases at J, with 10 bases between the two ends. The germline V gene encodes CDR1 DFQATT and CDR2 SNEGSKA (reference sequence). The CDR3 nucleotides are TGCAGTGCTAGAGATAATGGGGGCAGCACAGATACGCAGTATTTT. Translating gives CSARDNGGSTDTQYF.

The chain carries TRBV7-3 and TRBJ2-7, with 11 bases lining up with TRBD2. Matching the DNA end better, TRBJ2-5 makes the J call doubtful. Germline assignment: CDR1 SGHTA and CDR2 FQGTGA. The CDR3 extends over 15 amino acids. The CDR3 bases are TGTGCCAGCAGCCCGACTAGCGGGGATCGAGAGACCCAGTACTTC. Translated, it gives CASSPTSGDRETQYF.

This clonotype was counted once. The chain employs TRBV20-1 and TRBJ2-1; 13 bases agree with TRBD2. The V gene's germline CDR1 is DFQATT and CDR2 SNEGSKA (reference sequence). The CDR3 loop spans 15 amino acids. V was clipped by 3 bases and J by 6 bases; unmatched bases: 5. CDR3 amino acids: CSASRLAGGVNEQFF. CDR3 bases: TGCAGTGCTAGCCGACTAGCGGGGGGCGTCAATGAGCAGTTCTTC.

This chain connects TRBV7-3 to TRBJ2-3; 8 nucleotides agree with TRBD2. The germline V gene encodes CDR1 SGHTA and CDR2 FQGTGA. CDR3 size: 13 residues. With 9 bases clipped from V and 4 bases from J, the junction kept 6 bases outside the gene matches. The CDR3 here is CASKAGEADTQYF. CDR3 in DNA: TGTGCCAGTAAAGCGGGAGAGGCAGATACGCAGTATTTT.

This clonotype was counted between two and nine times. V gene TRBV7-3 combines with J gene TRBJ2-7; D not resolved. CDR3 length: 13 amino acids. CDR1 and CDR2 (germline): SGHTA, FQGTGA. V gave up 2 bases and J gave up 6 bases, with 11 bases separating them. The CDR3 region has the DNA TGTGCCAGCAGCTTAGACTGGGCCTCCGAGCAGTACTTC. Encoded protein: CASSLDWASEQYF.

V is TRBV20-1 and J is TRBJ1-2; possibly TRBD1 for D (6 bases). The CDR3 has 12 residues. Germline CDR1 and CDR2: DFQATT and SNEGSKA (reference sequence). With 5 bases removed from V and 8 bases from J, the gap between germline ends came to 15 bases. As DNA, the CDR3 is TGCAGTGCTCTAACGGTCAGGGGCGGCTACACCTTC. It translates to CSALTVRGGYTF.

The chain joins TRBV5-1 to TRBJ1-2, with TRBD1 matching over 11 bases. The V gene's germline CDR1 is SGHRS and CDR2 YFSETQ. CDR3 length: 14 amino acids. The trim removed 4 bases at V and 4 bases at J, leaving 3 bases unmatched. Written as DNA, the CDR3 is TGCGCCAGCAGCGCCGGGACAGGGGGCTATGGCTACACCTTC. It codes for CASSAGTGGYGYTF.

The chain joins TRBV7-2 to TRBJ2-7; D call uncertain. In germline, CDR1 is SGHTA, CDR2 FQGNSA. V was pared by 4 bases and J by 6 bases, with 10 bases between. The CDR3 spans 12 residues. The CDR3 spells CASSYYLGEQYF. For the CDR3, the DNA is TGTGCCAGCAGCTATTACCTCGGCGAGCAGTACTTC.

This clonotype was seen more than once but under ten times. CDR3 residues: CAVSPAASGSYEQYF. The CDR3 DNA reads as TGCGCCGTTTCCCCCGCAGCTAGCGGTTCCTACGAGCAGTACTTC. The chain uses TRBV10-2 and TRBJ2-7; TRBD2 aligns across 7 bases. Trimming removed 11 bases from V and 1 base from J; junction bases left unmatched: 14. Germline CDR1 and CDR2: WSHSY and SAAADI. The CDR3 is made up of 15 amino acids.

Many counts were recorded for this clonotype. The genes are TRBV20-1 and TRBJ2-3; 9 bases line up with TRBD2. The germline gives CDR1 DFQATT, CDR2 SNEGSKA (reference sequence). Trimming took 5 bases from V and 0 from J; bases not matched to a gene: 9. The CDR3 totals 16 residues. The CDR3 sequence is CSASSSGTPSTDTQYF. Written as DNA, the CDR3 is TGCAGTGCTTCATCTAGCGGGACCCCAAGCACAGATACGCAGTATTTT.

The rearrangement links TRBV11-1 to TRBJ2-7; possibly TRBD2 for D (6 bases). CDR1 is SGHAT, CDR2 FQDESV, per germline (reference sequence). Between the trimmed V and J ends, which lost 2 bases and 5 bases, there was a span of 10 bases. The CDR3 consists of 13 residues. CDR3 loop: CASSLWRGNEQYF. The CDR3 coding sequence is TGTGCCAGCAGCTTATGGCGGGGAAACGAGCAGTACTTC. The full variable domain, with the rest looked up from reference TRBV11-1 and TRBJ2-7, is EAEVAQSPRYKITEKSQAVAFWCDPISGHATLYWYRQILGQGPELLVQFQDESVVDDSQLPKDRFSAERLKGVDSTLKIQPAELGDSAMYLCASSLWRGNEQYFGPGTRLTVT.